The 7 T cell receptor beta chains listed next were all sequenced from one sample in a study of metastatic and nonmetastatic thyroid tumors. TCRdb redid the clone calls on the PCR reads using MiXCR. The sample includes 40,000 to 55,000 clones, under 20% of them seen just once. Ahead of thyroid surgery, no patient had received treatment of any kind. The material sequenced was blood. The origin of the receptors is a female donor with papillary thyroid cancer or a benign thyroid nodule (not recorded which). Some clones in this sample may be carry-over from other donors' samples.

V is TRBV20-1 and J is TRBJ2-1; D gene ambiguous. Germline V gene data show CDR1 as DFQATT and CDR2 as SNEGSKA (reference sequence). The V and J ends lost 7 bases and 0 bases respectively, with 16 bases between them. This CDR3 is built from 15 residues. The CDR3 region is CSGLRPESSYNEQFF. CDR3 coding DNA: TGCAGTGGACTGCGGCCGGAGAGCTCCTACAATGAGCAGTTCTTC.

The chain combines TRBV20-1 with TRBJ2-7; a weak D match, TRBD2 (5 bases). The V gene's germline CDR1 is DFQATT and CDR2 SNEGSKA (reference sequence). Deletions cut 6 bases from V and 4 bases from J, with 16 bases between. The CDR3 runs to 13 residues. The CDR3 here is CSAIPGTPYEQYF. In nucleotides, the CDR3 is TGCAGTGCAATCCCGGGAACACCATACGAGCAGTACTTC.

This clone was detected ten times or more. This chain links TRBV7-2 with TRBJ2-7; TRBD1 matches 9 bases. The CDR3 length is 15 residues. The V gene end was trimmed by 0 bases and the J gene end by 3 bases; junction bases not matched to a gene: 3. Germline V gene sequence: CDR1 SGHTA, CDR2 FQGNSA. The CDR3 DNA sequence: TGTGCCAGCAGCTTAGCCCTGGGACAGGGCTACGAGCAGTACTTC. It specifies CASSLALGQGYEQYF. Full variable domain (remainder filled in from reference TRBV7-2 and TRBJ2-7): GAGVSQSPSNKVTEKGKDVELRCDPISGHTALYWYRQSLGQGLEFLIYFQGNSAPDKSGLPSDRFSAERTGGSVSTLTIQRTQQEDSAVYLCASSLALGQGYEQYFGPGTRLTVT.

There are many counts of this clone. The V gene is TRBV5-1, the J gene TRBJ1-4; TRBD1 is a possible D gene (5 bases). In germline, CDR1 is SGHRS, CDR2 YFSETQ. CDR3 length: 13 residues. V was shortened by 7 bases and J by 8 bases, with 15 bases between the two germline ends. CDR3 loop: CASRWEGREKLFF. Here the CDR3 DNA reads TGCGCCAGCCGTTGGGAGGGGAGAGAAAAACTGTTTTTT.

This clone ranks as medium-sized (0.01 to 0.1%). CDR3 DNA sequence: TGTGCCAGCAGCCCTGGACGGTTCTCCTACAATGAGCAGTTCTTC. The encoded protein is CASSPGRFSYNEQFF. The chain is built from TRBV6-2 or TRBV6-3 and TRBJ2-1; no firm D call. This CDR3 is built from 15 residues. Trimming left V 6 bases short and J 0 bases short, with 12 bases between. CDR1 is MNHEY and CDR2 is SVGEGT in the germline V gene.

This clone was seen many times. This sequence joins TRBV4-1 and TRBJ2-1, with TRBD2 identical over 7 bases. The CDR3 has 16 amino acids. Trimming removed 4 bases from V and 7 bases from J; junction bases left unmatched: 13. Looked up from germline, CDR1 is MGHRA and CDR2 is YSYEKL. CDR3 sequence (DNA): TGCGCCAGCAGCCTTCCCCGGGACTACCTCTCGAATGAGCAGTTCTTC. It codes for CASSLPRDYLSNEQFF.

This clone was detected many times. The genes are TRBV19 and TRBJ2-5; no clear D. From germline, CDR1 is LNHDA and CDR2 SQIVND (reference sequence). Trimming cost V 5 bases and J 6 bases, with 13 bases left between them. This CDR3 spans 13 amino acids. The CDR3 DNA is TGTGCCAGTAGTCCCGGACCCGAGCAGACCCAGTACTTC. As protein: CASSPGPEQTQYF.